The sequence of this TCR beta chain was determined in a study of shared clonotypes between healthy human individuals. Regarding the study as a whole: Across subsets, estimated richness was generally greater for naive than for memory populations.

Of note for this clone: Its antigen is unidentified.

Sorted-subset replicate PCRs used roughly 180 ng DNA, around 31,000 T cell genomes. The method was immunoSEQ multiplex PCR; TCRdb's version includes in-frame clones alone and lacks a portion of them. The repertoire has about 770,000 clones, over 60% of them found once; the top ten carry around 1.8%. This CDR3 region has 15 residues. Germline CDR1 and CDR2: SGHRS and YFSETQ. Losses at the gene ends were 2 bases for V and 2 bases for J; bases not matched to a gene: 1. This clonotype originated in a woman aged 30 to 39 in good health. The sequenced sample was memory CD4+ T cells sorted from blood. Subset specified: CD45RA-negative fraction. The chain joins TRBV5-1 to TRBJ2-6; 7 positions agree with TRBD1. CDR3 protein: CASSFDRAGANVLTF. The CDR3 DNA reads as TGCGCCAGCAGCTTCGACAGGGCTGGGGCCAACGTCCTGACTTTC.